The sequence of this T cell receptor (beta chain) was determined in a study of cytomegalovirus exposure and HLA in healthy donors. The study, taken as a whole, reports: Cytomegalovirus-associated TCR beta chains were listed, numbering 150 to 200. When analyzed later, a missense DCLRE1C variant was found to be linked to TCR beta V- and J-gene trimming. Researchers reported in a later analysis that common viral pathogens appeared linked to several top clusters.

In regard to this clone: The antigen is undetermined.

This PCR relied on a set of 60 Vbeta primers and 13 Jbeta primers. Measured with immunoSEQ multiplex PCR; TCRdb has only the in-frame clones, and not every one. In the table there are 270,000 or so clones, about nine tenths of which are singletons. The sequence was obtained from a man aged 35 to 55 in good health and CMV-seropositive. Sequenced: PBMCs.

The CDR3 here is CASSIPRGEQFF. CDR3 coding DNA: TGTGCCAGTAGTATCCCAAGGGGGGAGCAGTTCTTC. J is TRBJ2-1 and V is TRBV19; perhaps TRBD1 as D (6 bases). V lost 3 bases and J lost 10, with 10 bases in between. The CDR3 has 12 residues. Germline CDR1 and CDR2: LNHDA and SQIVND (reference sequence).